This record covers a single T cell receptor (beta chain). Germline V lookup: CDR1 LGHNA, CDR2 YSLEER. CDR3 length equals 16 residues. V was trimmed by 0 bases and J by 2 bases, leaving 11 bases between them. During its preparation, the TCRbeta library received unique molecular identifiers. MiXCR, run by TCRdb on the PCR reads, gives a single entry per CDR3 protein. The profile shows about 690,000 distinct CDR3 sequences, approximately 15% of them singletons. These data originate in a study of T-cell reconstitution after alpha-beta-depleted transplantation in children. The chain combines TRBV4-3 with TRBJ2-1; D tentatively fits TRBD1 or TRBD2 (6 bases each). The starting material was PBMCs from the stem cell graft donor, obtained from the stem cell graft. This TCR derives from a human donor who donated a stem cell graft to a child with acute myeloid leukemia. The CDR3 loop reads CASSQESRGPYNEQFF. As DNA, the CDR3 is TGCGCCAGCAGCCAAGAAAGTCGGGGGCCCTACAATGAGCAGTTCTTC.